In this sample, the clone carrying this T cell receptor beta chain turned up once. These data come from a study of CD8 T cells in Susac syndrome. About 0.5 to 1 ug RNA was reverse transcribed with random hexamers. Via MiXCR, TCRdb re-called the immunoSEQ multiplex PCR reads, giving one row per CDR3 protein. The table records 160,000 or so distinct CDR3 sequences, 94% of them present only once. The TCR comes from a human donor with multiple sclerosis. The sequencing sample was made of CD4+ T cells from PBMCs.

The CDR3 protein is CSGRGNEQFF. The CDR3 DNA reads as TGCAGCGGGCGGGGGAATGAGCAGTTCTTC. The genes are TRBV29-1 and TRBJ2-1; 7 bases line up with TRBD2. V lost 7 bases to trimming and J lost 7 bases; unmatched junction nucleotides: 1. Germline loops: CDR1 SQVTM, CDR2 ANQGSEA. This CDR3 spans 10 amino acids.